This TCR beta chain stems from a study of technical replicates of blood from several donors (dated by TCRdb to the late 2010s). The library was built by means of the immunoSEQ multiplex PCR assay. In its TCRdb copy, this immuneACCESS table keeps in-frame sequences only and misses some clones. Where compared with another copy, unresolved V genes explain less than half of these, and the others have no known cause. Counted in this sample were around 80,000 clones; 90% to 98% of them appeared once. The top ten hold about 0.31% of the sample. Concerning this clone: This receptor's antigen is unknown. Base quality data are lacking; no much larger clone is found one base away.

Spanning cysteine to phenylalanine, the CDR3 consists of 12 amino acids. This entry keeps only the CDR3 DNA: 36 bases, framed from base 1. The germline V gene (reference sequence) gives CDR1 as LNHDA and CDR2 as SQIVND. Trimming takes 5 bases from V and 0 bases from J, and the germline ends sit 4 bases apart. The sequence joins TRBV19 to TRBJ1-1, with the D gene uncertain. Sequenced material: T cells isolated from PBMCs. The TCR comes from a human donor in good health. The DNA is as follows: TGTGCCAGTAGTGACTTGAACACTGAAGCTTTCTTT. Translated, this is CASSDLNTEAFF.